Presented here are 8 T cell receptor beta chains from one specimen sequenced in a study of blood T cell repertoires in COVID-19. The table came from immunoSEQ multiplex PCR; TCRdb's copy has only in-frame clones and leaves some out. The table includes 150,000 to 200,000 clones, roughly 73% detected once. The sequenced sample was peripheral blood. Receptor source: a man between 65 and 85 years old with acute or convalescent COVID-19.

This sequence joins TRBV5-6 and TRBJ2-5, with 9 nucleotides matching TRBD2. The CDR3 sequence is 17 residues long. Germline CDR1 reads SGHDT; CDR2 reads YYEEEE. The V and J ends lost 0 bases and 1 base, in that order; junction bases with no gene match: 7. This CDR3 is CASSLDQLAGPQETQYF. The CDR3 nucleotides read TGTGCCAGCAGCTTGGACCAACTAGCGGGCCCCCAAGAGACCCAGTACTTC.

The chain couples TRBV2 to TRBJ1-4; 7 bases are shared with TRBD1. CDR1 is SNHLY, CDR2 FYNNEI, per germline. V was clipped by 5 bases and J by 7 bases; unmatched bases: 7. This CDR3 has 14 residues. CDR3 DNA: TGTGCCAGCAGTCCGACAGGGAATAGTGAAAAACTGTTTTTT. Translation: CASSPTGNSEKLFF.

The sample holds a few counts of this clone. This rearrangement joins TRBV11-3 to TRBJ1-1, with D hard to call. The germline V gene encodes CDR1 SGHNT and CDR2 YENEEA. V was pared by 0 bases and J by 4 bases, with 6 bases between. The CDR3 runs to 13 residues. This CDR3 reads CASSLDLSTEAFF. The CDR3 DNA sequence: TGTGCCAGCAGCTTAGATCTGAGCACTGAAGCTTTCTTT.

The rearrangement joins TRBV7-8 to TRBJ1-1, with D possibly matching TRBD1 (6 bases). The germline V and J ends were trimmed by 3 bases and 4 bases, with 18 bases remaining between them. CDR3 length: 16 residues. Germline V gives CDR1 SGHVS, CDR2 FQNEAQ. The CDR3 DNA follows: TGTGCCAGCAGCTTGGTTTCCGGAGGCAGGGGCACTGAAGCTTTCTTT. Amino acids: CASSLVSGGRGTEAFF. The entire variable domain, with the rest obtained from reference TRBV7-8 and TRBJ1-1, is as follows: GAGVSQSPRYKVAKRGQDVALRCDPISGHVSLFWYQQALGQGPEFLTYFQNEAQLDKSGLPSDRFFAERPEGSVSTLKIQRTQQEDSAVYLCASSLVSGGRGTEAFFGQGTRLTVV.

The rearrangement uses TRBV6-2 or TRBV6-3 and TRBJ2-3; D may be TRBD2 (6 bases). V was pared by 1 base and J by 1 base, with 9 bases between. CDR1 MNHEY and CDR2 SVGEGT come from the germline V gene. CDR3 length equals 15 residues. Here the CDR3 reads CASSYWTKGTDTQYF. CDR3 DNA sequence: TGTGCCAGCAGTTACTGGACTAAAGGCACAGATACGCAGTATTTT.

This chain links TRBV11-3 with TRBJ2-2, with 7 bases fitting TRBD1. The trim removed 5 bases at V and 4 bases at J, leaving 4 bases unmatched. From germline, CDR1 is SGHNT and CDR2 YENEEA. This CDR3 has 14 residues. CDR3 DNA: TGTGCCAGCAGCCCTTACAGGGGCACCGGGGAGCTGTTTTTT. Translation: CASSPYRGTGELFF.

The chain joins TRBV20-1 to TRBJ2-1, with D possibly being TRBD2 (6 bases). This CDR3 is built from 15 residues. Germline lookup yields CDR1 DFQATT and CDR2 SNEGSKA (reference sequence). Trimming took 3 bases from V and 4 from J, leaving 16 bases between them. The CDR3 nucleotides read TGCAGTGCTAGTCCTCCGTCGGGAGTTTACAATGAGCAGTTCTTC. Residues: CSASPPSGVYNEQFF.

The chain joins TRBV6-1 to TRBJ2-1; perhaps TRBD2 as D (5 bases). CDR1 and CDR2 (germline): MNHNS, SASEGT. This CDR3 has 14 residues. V lost 1 base, J lost 4 bases, and 8 bases lay in between. This CDR3 is CASSEGTDYNEQFF. As DNA, the CDR3 is TGTGCCAGCAGTGAAGGGACTGATTACAATGAGCAGTTCTTC.